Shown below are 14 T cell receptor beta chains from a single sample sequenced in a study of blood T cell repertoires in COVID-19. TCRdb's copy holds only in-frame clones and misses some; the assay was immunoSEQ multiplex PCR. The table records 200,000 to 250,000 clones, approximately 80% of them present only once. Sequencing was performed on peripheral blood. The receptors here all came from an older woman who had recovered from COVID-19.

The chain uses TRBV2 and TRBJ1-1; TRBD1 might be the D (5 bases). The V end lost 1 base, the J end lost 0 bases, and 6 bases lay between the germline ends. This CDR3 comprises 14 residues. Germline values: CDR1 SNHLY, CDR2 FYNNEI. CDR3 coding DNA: TGTGCCAGCAGTGAAGGCAGGGTGAACACTGAAGCTTTCTTT. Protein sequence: CASSEGRVNTEAFF. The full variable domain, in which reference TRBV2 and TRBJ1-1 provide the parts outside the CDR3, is EPEVTQTPSHQVTQMGQEVILRCVPISNHLYFYWYRQILGQKVEFLVSFYNNEISEKSEIFDDQFSVERPDGSNFTLKIRSTKLEDSAMYFCASSEGRVNTEAFFGQGTRLTVV.

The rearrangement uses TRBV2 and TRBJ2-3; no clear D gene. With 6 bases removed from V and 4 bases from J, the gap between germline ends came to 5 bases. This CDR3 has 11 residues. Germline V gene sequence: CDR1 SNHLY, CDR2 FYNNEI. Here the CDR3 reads CASSVADTQYF. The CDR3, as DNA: TGTGCCAGCAGCGTCGCAGATACGCAGTATTTT.

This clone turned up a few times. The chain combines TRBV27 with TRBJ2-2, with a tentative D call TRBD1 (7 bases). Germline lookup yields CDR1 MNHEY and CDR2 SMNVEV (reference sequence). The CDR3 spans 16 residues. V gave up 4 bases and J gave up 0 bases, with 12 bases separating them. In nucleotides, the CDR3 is TGTGCCAGCAGTTACAGCAGGGGGGCGAACACCGGGGAGCTGTTTTTT. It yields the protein CASSYSRGANTGELFF.

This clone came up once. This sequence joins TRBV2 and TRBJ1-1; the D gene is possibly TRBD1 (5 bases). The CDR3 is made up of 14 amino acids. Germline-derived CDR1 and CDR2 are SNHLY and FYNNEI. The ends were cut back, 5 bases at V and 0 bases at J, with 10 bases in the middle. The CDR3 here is CASSRGQMNTEAFF. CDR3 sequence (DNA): TGTGCCAGCAGTCGCGGACAAATGAACACTGAAGCTTTCTTT.

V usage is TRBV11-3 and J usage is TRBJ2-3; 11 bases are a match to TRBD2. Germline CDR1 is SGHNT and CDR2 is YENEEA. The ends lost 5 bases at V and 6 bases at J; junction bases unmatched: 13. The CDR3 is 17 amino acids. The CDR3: CASSLTAGSGGADTQYF. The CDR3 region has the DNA TGTGCCAGCAGCCTGACCGCGGGTAGCGGGGGGGCGGATACGCAGTATTTT.

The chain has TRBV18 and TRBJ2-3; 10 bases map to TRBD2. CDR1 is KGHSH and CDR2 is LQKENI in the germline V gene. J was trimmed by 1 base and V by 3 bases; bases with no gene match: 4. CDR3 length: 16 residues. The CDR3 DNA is TGTGCCAGCTCACCCTCTAGCGGGGGTGGCACAGATACGCAGTATTTT. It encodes CASSPSSGGGTDTQYF.

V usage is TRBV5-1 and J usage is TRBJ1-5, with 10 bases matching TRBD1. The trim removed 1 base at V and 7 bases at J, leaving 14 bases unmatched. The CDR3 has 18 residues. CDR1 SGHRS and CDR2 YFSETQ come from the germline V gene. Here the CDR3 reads CASSLTYRTGDRGQPQHF. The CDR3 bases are TGCGCCAGCAGCTTGACCTACCGGACAGGGGACAGGGGACAGCCCCAGCATTTT.

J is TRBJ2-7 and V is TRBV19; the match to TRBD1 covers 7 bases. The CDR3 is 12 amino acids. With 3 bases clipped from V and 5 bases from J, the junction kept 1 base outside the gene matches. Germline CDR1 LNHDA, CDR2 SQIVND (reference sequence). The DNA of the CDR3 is TGTGCCAGTAGTATGACAGGGAACGAGCAGTACTTC. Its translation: CASSMTGNEQYF.

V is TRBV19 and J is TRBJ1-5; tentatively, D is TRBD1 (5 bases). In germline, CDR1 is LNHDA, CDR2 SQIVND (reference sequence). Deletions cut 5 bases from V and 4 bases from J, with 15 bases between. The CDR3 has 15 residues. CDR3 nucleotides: TGTGCCAGTAGTGGGACTTCGGGGGGAAATCAGCCCCAGCATTTT. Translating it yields CASSGTSGGNQPQHF. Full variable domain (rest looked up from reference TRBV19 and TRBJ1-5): DGGITQSPKYLFRKEGQNVTLSCEQNLNHDAMYWYRQDPGQGLRLIYYSQIVNDFQKGDIAEGYSVSREKKESFPLTVTSAQKNPTAFYLCASSGTSGGNQPQHFGDGTRLSIL.

The CDR3: CASSLAGVDTQYF. CDR3 DNA: TGCGCCAGCAGCTTGGCCGGGGTAGATACGCAGTATTTT. This chain uses TRBV5-1 with TRBJ2-3; D possibly corresponds to TRBD2 (5 bases). The germline V and J ends were trimmed by 0 bases and 5 bases, with 7 bases remaining between them. Germline-derived CDR1 and CDR2 are SGHRS and YFSETQ. The CDR3 loop spans 13 amino acids.

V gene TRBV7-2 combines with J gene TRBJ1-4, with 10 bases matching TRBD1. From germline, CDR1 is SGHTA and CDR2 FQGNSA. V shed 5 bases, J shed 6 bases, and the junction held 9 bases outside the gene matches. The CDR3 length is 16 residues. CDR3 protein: CASSPRVGTGDEKLFF. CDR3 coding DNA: TGTGCCAGCAGCCCCCGGGTCGGGACAGGGGATGAAAAACTGTTTTTT.

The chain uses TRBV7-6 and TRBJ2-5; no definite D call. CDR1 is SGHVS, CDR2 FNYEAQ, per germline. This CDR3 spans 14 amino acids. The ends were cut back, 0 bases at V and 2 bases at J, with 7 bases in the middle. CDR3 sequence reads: CASSLATGQETQYF. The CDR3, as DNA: TGTGCCAGCAGCTTAGCCACCGGGCAAGAGACCCAGTACTTC.

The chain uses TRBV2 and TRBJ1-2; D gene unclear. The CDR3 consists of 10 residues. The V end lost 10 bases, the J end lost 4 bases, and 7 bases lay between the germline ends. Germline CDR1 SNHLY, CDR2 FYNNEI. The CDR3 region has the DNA TGTGCCATTCTTCTCTATGGCTACACCTTC. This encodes CAILLYGYTF.

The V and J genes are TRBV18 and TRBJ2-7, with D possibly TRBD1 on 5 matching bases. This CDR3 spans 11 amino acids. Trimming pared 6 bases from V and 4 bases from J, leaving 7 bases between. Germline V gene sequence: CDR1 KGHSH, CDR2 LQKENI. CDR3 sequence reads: CASSYRYEQYF. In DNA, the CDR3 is TGTGCCAGCTCGTACAGGTACGAGCAGTACTTC.